A selection of T cell receptor beta chains follows, all from one sample in a study of T cell changes during pregnancy in multiple sclerosis. Profiling relied on immunoSEQ multiplex PCR, and the TCRdb table lists in-frame clones only, not all of them. This sample has approximately 68,000 clones, with around 91% found just once. The input for sequencing was peripheral blood, taken in the third trimester of pregnancy. The receptor set was obtained from a female donor in good health, enrolled as a control in a pregnancy study. The CDR3 runs from the conserved cysteine through the conserved F or W. A D gene is named only where the DNA matches it firmly. Clone size is not always given. Where it is, it says once, few, many or a class for expanded clones.

.	TRBV18	TRBJ2-5	TRBD1	CASSPTGIQETQYF	TGTGCCAGCTCACCGACAGGGATCCAAGAGACCCAGTACTTC
.	TRBV6-5	TRBJ2-7	TRBD2	CASSYSTSGTYEQYF	TGTGCCAGCAGTTACTCGACTAGCGGAACCTACGAGCAGTACTTC
.	TRBV6-1	TRBJ2-5	.	CASSGRDRVDSGGFQETQYF	TGTGCCAGCAGTGGCCGGGACAGGGTTGATAGCGGGGGATTCCAAGAGACCCAGTACTTC
.	TRBV19	TRBJ2-3	.	CASNPGGFPDTQYF	TGTGCCAGTAACCCTGGGGGGTTCCCAGATACGCAGTATTTT
.	TRBV19	TRBJ1-1	TRBD1	CASSWTGANTEAFF	TGTGCCAGTAGTTGGACAGGGGCGAACACTGAAGCTTTCTTT
few	TRBV7-6	TRBJ1-2	.	CASSVDKLYGYTF	TGTGCCAGCAGCGTGGACAAGCTCTATGGCTACACCTTC
.	TRBV5-5	TRBJ1-2	.	CASSLTGGGYGYTF	TGTGCCAGCAGCCTGACAGGAGGTGGCTATGGCTACACCTTC
.	TRBV18	TRBJ2-2	.	CASSPPGQTRYTGELFF	TGTGCCAGCTCACCACCAGGACAGACCCGATACACCGGGGAGCTGTTTTTT
.	TRBV4-2	TRBJ2-7	TRBD2	CASSQDASGVYEQYF	TGTGCCAGCAGCCAAGACGCTAGCGGGGTATACGAGCAGTACTTC
.	TRBV7-2	TRBJ1-1	.	CASSLQIAEAFF	TGTGCCAGCAGCTTACAGATCGCTGAAGCTTTCTTT
few	TRBV28	TRBJ1-4	.	CASSKRRLQGKATNEKLFF	TGTGCCAGCAGTAAACGACGGTTGCAGGGGAAAGCAACTAATGAAAAACTGTTTTTT
few	TRBV7-9	TRBJ1-5	TRBD1	CASSSDRGFNQPQHF	TGTGCCAGCAGCTCGGACAGGGGATTCAATCAGCCCCAGCATTTT
.	TRBV5-5	TRBJ2-1	.	CASSITGSSYNEQFF	TGTGCCAGCAGCATAACAGGTAGCTCCTACAATGAGCAGTTCTTC
few	TRBV15	TRBJ1-1	.	CATQVNTEAFF	TGTGCCACCCAGGTGAACACTGAAGCTTTCTTT
.	TRBV6-5	TRBJ1-4	TRBD1	CASSYFGDRGEKLFF	TGTGCCAGCAGTTACTTCGGGGACAGGGGTGAAAAACTGTTTTTT
once	TRBV18	TRBJ1-4	TRBD1	CASSIRDRSEKLFF	TGTGCCAGCTCCATCCGGGACAGGTCCGAAAAACTGTTTTTT
.	TRBV5-1	TRBJ2-3	TRBD2	CASSPGGGPDTQYF	TGCGCCAGCAGCCCGGGGGGAGGGCCAGATACGCAGTATTTT
.	TRBV5-6	TRBJ1-5	TRBD1	CASSSTGVSKPQHF	TGTGCCAGCAGCTCGACAGGGGTTAGTAAGCCCCAGCATTTT
.	TRBV4-1	TRBJ2-7	.	CASSQGGVSSYEQYF	TGCGCCAGCAGCCAGGGCGGGGTCAGCTCCTACGAGCAGTACTTC
.	TRBV7-8	TRBJ1-1	.	CASRRSGSYMNTEAFF	TGTGCCAGCAGACGCTCAGGGTCCTACATGAACACTGAAGCTTTCTTT
.	TRBV6-5	TRBJ1-4	TRBD1	CASSFRTGGFIEKLFF	TGTGCCAGCAGTTTTAGGACAGGGGGCTTTATTGAAAAACTGTTTTTT
.	TRBV5-6	TRBJ2-3	.	CASSLETGLTISTDTQYF	TGTGCCAGCAGCTTGGAAACGGGACTCACCATTAGCACAGATACGCAGTATTTT